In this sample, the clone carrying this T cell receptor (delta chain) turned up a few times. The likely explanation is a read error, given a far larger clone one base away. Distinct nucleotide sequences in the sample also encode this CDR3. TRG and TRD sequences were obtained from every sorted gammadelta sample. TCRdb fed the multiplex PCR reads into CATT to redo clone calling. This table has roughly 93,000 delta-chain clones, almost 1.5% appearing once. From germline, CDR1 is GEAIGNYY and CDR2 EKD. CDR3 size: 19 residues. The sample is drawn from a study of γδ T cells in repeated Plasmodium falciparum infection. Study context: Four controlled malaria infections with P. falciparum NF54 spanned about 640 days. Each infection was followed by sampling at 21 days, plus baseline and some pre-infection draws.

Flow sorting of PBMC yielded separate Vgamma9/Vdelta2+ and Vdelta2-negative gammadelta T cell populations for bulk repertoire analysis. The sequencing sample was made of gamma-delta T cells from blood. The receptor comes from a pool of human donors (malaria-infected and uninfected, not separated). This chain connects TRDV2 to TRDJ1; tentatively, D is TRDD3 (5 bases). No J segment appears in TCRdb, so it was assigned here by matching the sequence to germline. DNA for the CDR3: TGTGCCTGTGACCGCCTCGGGGCAACACGCGATACAAACACCGACAAACTCATCTTT. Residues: CACDRLGATRDTNTDKLIF.